The sequence of this TCR beta chain was determined in a study of T cell responses to AZD1222 COVID-19 vaccine. As for this clone: Its antigen is unknown.

CDR1 KGHSH and CDR2 LQKENI come from the germline V gene. This CDR3 is built from 17 residues. Trimming removed 1 base at V and 0 bases at J, with 10 bases between. Measured with immunoSEQ multiplex PCR; TCRdb has only the in-frame clones, and not every one. There are roughly 120,000 clones in the sample; more than 80% occur only once, and 4.2% lies in the top ten. Study results and caveats: Nearly half of spike-specific TCRs reportedly go after variant regions that carry no mutations.

The clonotype originates from an adult in good health. The sequenced sample was peripheral blood, obtained on day 0 of AZD1222 vaccination. The rearrangement joins TRBV18 to TRBJ2-6; D unresolved. The CDR3, as DNA: TGTGCCAGCTCACCACTGGCGACAAGCTCTGGGGCCAACGTCCTGACTTTC. This codes for CASSPLATSSGANVLTF. The complete variable domain, with remaining parts taken from reference TRBV18 and TRBJ2-6, reads NAGVMQNPRHLVRRRGQEARLRCSPMKGHSHVYWYRQLPEEGLKFMVYLQKENIIDESGMPKERFSAEFPKEGPSILRIQQVVRGDSAAYFCASSPLATSSGANVLTFGAGSRLTVL.